These T cell receptor beta chains were read from a single sample in a study of blood T cell repertoires in COVID-19. Profiling relied on immunoSEQ multiplex PCR, and the TCRdb table lists in-frame clones only, not all of them. The table shows some 71,000 clones, with 90% occurring only once. The source material was peripheral blood. The receptors shown here come from a man in his fifties or sixties with acute or convalescent COVID-19. CDR3s include the opening cysteine and the closing phenylalanine or tryptophan. A D gene is named only where the DNA matches it firmly. Size is stated for part of the rows, as once, few or many counts, or as a class when the clone is expanded.

TRBV18	TRBJ2-7	TRBD1	-	TGTGCCAGCTCCCTGGGACAGAACTACGAGCAGTACTTC	CASSLGQNYEQYF
TRBV4-3	TRBJ2-2	-	few	TGCGCCAGCAGCCAAGATACAACGAGGCGACACACCGGGGAGCTGTTTTTT	CASSQDTTRRHTGELFF
TRBV6-5	TRBJ1-5	-	-	TGTGCCAGCAGACAGAACAGGGCCAGCAATCAGCCCCAGCATTTT	CASRQNRASNQPQHF
TRBV9	TRBJ1-2	TRBD1	-	TGTGCCAGCAGCCCTAACCCGTGGACAGGGAACTATGGCTACACCTTC	CASSPNPWTGNYGYTF
TRBV10-3	TRBJ1-2	TRBD1	-	TGTGCCATCAGTAAACAGGGGGATGGTGGCTACACCTTC	CAISKQGDGGYTF
TRBV28	TRBJ2-1	TRBD2	-	TGTGCCAGCAGTTTATGGGCGGGAGCATCGTACAATGAGCAGTTCTTC	CASSLWAGASYNEQFF
TRBV27	TRBJ2-7	-	-	TGTGCCAGCAGTTTACATGAGAGCTCCTACGAGCAGTACTTC	CASSLHESSYEQYF
TRBV3-1/TRBV3-2	TRBJ1-4	-	-	TGTGCCAGCAGCCAAGAACAGGTCCCCCAGGACAAACTGTTTTTT	CASSQEQVPQDKLFF
TRBV5-6	TRBJ2-7	TRBD1	-	TGTGCCAGCAGCTTGAGGGGGCTGGACAGAAGCTCCTACGAGCAGTACTTC	CASSLRGLDRSSYEQYF
TRBV14	TRBJ2-2	-	-	TGTGCCAGCAGCCTCAGGACTGTAACCGGGGAGCTGTTTTTT	CASSLRTVTGELFF
TRBV6-4	TRBJ2-1	TRBD2	-	TGTGCCAGCAGGAAGGAGGGAGGGCATTACAATGAGCAGTTCTTC	CASRKEGGHYNEQFF
TRBV24-1	TRBJ1-2	-	-	TGTGCCACCAGTGACCCCGGACAGACAAAGGATGGCTACACCTTC	CATSDPGQTKDGYTF
TRBV9	TRBJ2-2	TRBD2	-	TGTGCCAGCAGCGTAGGGGTAGCGGGAGGGCCAGGTGACACCGGGGAGCTGTTTTTT	CASSVGVAGGPGDTGELFF
TRBV6-6	TRBJ2-7	TRBD1	-	TGTGCCAGCAGTTACTCGCCGGGACAGGGTTACGAGCAGTACTTC	CASSYSPGQGYEQYF
TRBV19	TRBJ2-3	TRBD2	-	TGTGCCAGTAATTCTCCCGGGGGGACAGATACGCAGTATTTT	CASNSPGGTDTQYF
TRBV7-2	TRBJ2-1	TRBD1	-	TGTGCCAGCAGCTTATCCGGGACAGGAACCTACAATGAGCAGTTCTTC	CASSLSGTGTYNEQFF
TRBV6-2/TRBV6-3	TRBJ2-1	TRBD2	-	TGTGCCAGCAGTTATAGCGGGCGCGAGCAGTTCTTC	CASSYSGREQFF
TRBV2	TRBJ2-5	TRBD1	-	TGTGCCAGCAGTCAAGACAGGGGGCGGGGAGAGACCCAGTACTTC	CASSQDRGRGETQYF
TRBV7-9	TRBJ2-7	-	-	TGTGCCAGCAGCTGGAGGGACGGTTCCTACGAGCAGTACTTC	CASSWRDGSYEQYF
TRBV19	TRBJ2-5	-	-	TGTGCCAGTAGTGAGACAGTTTCAAGAAGTACCCAGTACTTC	CASSETVSRSTQYF
TRBV5-1	TRBJ2-2	-	-	TGCGCCAGCAGCTCAACGTTGGGCGTCACCGGGGAGCTGTTTTTT	CASSSTLGVTGELFF
TRBV15	TRBJ2-1	TRBD2	-	TGTGCCACCAGCAGAGATAGGCTAGCGGGACGGAATGAGCAGTTCTTC	CATSRDRLAGRNEQFF
TRBV7-9	TRBJ1-5	TRBD1	-	TGTGCCAGCAGCTCGCCGGGACAGGGAGGTCAGCCCCAGCATTTT	CASSSPGQGGQPQHF
TRBV27	TRBJ2-7	TRBD2	-	TGTGCCAGCAGATCTAGCGGGACCACCTACGAGCAGTACTTC	CASRSSGTTYEQYF
TRBV7-8	TRBJ1-5	-	-	TGTGCCAGCAGCCTCCACATGGGCAATCAGCCCCAGCATTTT	CASSLHMGNQPQHF
TRBV30	TRBJ1-3	TRBD1	-	TGTGCCTGGAGCCTCGGGACAGCCTCTGGAAACACCATATATTTT	CAWSLGTASGNTIYF
TRBV18	TRBJ2-5	TRBD2	-	TGTGCCAGCACTACAGGACTAGCGGGAGGGCAAGAGACCCAGTACTTC	CASTTGLAGGQETQYF
TRBV11-2	TRBJ1-2	-	-	TGTGCCAGCAGCTTCCCGGGACTAGGTGGCTACACCTTC	CASSFPGLGGYTF
TRBV11-2	TRBJ2-5	TRBD1	-	TGTGCCAGCAGCTACGGACAGGCGCAAGAGACCCAGTACTTC	CASSYGQAQETQYF
TRBV25-1	TRBJ1-1	TRBD1	-	TGTGCCAGCAGTGAAACGGACAGGGTCTATAAAGCTTTCTTT	CASSETDRVYKAFF
TRBV6-5	TRBJ2-4	TRBD1	-	TGTGCCAGCTCGAGACAGGGAAAAAACATTCAGTACTTC	CASSRQGKNIQYF
TRBV6-5	TRBJ1-2	TRBD1	-	TGTGCCAGCAGGCGAGATACAGGGGAAAGCAGGCGCTACACCTTC	CASRRDTGESRRYTF
TRBV7-2	TRBJ1-1	-	-	TGTGCCAGCAGCTCAATCCCGGTGAACACTGAAGCTTTCTTT	CASSSIPVNTEAFF
TRBV6-6	TRBJ2-5	-	-	TGTGCCAGCAGCCGAACGCCCTCTCTAGCTCTCTCAGGGACCCAGTACTTC	CASSRTPSLALSGTQYF
TRBV11-2	TRBJ1-1	-	-	TGTGCCAGCAGCTTATTTAGGAGCCGGAACACTGAAGCTTTCTTT	CASSLFRSRNTEAFF
TRBV10-2	TRBJ2-7	TRBD2	few	TGCGCCAGCACGGGTAGGGGAGGGGCATACGAGCAGTACTTC	CASTGRGGAYEQYF
TRBV30	TRBJ2-2	-	-	TGTGCCTGGAGTAATCAGAACACCGGGGAGCTGTTTTTT	CAWSNQNTGELFF
TRBV6-1	TRBJ2-7	-	-	TGTGCCAGCAGTTCCCGCGGAGGGGGCTTTGGCGAGCAGTACTTC	CASSSRGGGFGEQYF
TRBV25-1	TRBJ1-4	-	-	TGTGCCAGCAGTGAGTCACAGCATCAAGGGGTTGAAAAACTGTTTTTT	CASSESQHQGVEKLFF
TRBV5-1	TRBJ2-7	TRBD1	-	TGCGCCAGCAGCTCCGGGACAGGGGGCTACGAGCAGTACTTC	CASSSGTGGYEQYF
TRBV5-6	TRBJ2-7	TRBD2	-	TGTGCCAGCACCCCCGGGGGGTTTTCCTACGAGCAGTACTTC	CASTPGGFSYEQYF
TRBV5-4	TRBJ2-5	TRBD1	-	TGTGCCAGCAGCCCCGGGACAGCTCAAGAGACCCAGTACTTC	CASSPGTAQETQYF
TRBV21-1	TRBJ2-7	-	once	TGTGCCAGCAGCAAAGCCCGCGGAGGGCCCTCCTACGAGCAGTACTTC	CASSKARGGPSYEQYF
TRBV30	TRBJ1-1	-	-	TGTGCCTGGAGCTTCGACAGGAACACTGAAGCTTTCTTT	CAWSFDRNTEAFF
TRBV11-2	TRBJ2-7	-	-	TGTGCCAGCAGCCTCCGGGGGAGGTACGAGCAGTACTTC	CASSLRGRYEQYF
TRBV6-5	TRBJ1-5	-	once	TGTGCCAGCAGACCGGGACAAAGTAGCAATCAGCCCCAGCATTTT	CASRPGQSSNQPQHF
TRBV11-2	TRBJ2-7	-	once	TGTGCCAGCAGCTTTAGGGGCGAGCAGTACTTC	CASSFRGEQYF
TRBV7-9	TRBJ2-5	TRBD2	-	TGTGCCAGCAGCTCTAGACTAGCGGGAGGGTTAGAGACCCAGTACTTC	CASSSRLAGGLETQYF
TRBV29-1	TRBJ1-2	-	-	TGCAGCGCCAAACTCTTAACAGGGATTGGCTACACCTTC	CSAKLLTGIGYTF
TRBV7-2	TRBJ2-3	-	-	TGTGCCAGCAGCGTGGGAGCCTATAGCACAGATACGCAGTATTTT	CASSVGAYSTDTQYF
TRBV7-2	TRBJ2-5	TRBD2	-	TGTGCCAGCAGCCCCCCGGGACTAGCGGGAGAGACCCAGTACTTC	CASSPPGLAGETQYF
TRBV3-1/TRBV3-2	TRBJ2-5	-	-	TGTGCCAGCAGCCAAGCGCGGGAGACCCAGTACTTC	CASSQARETQYF
TRBV5-1	TRBJ2-1	TRBD2	-	TGCGCCAGCAGCTTCAGGGAGACTAGCGGGTACAATGAGCAGTTCTTC	CASSFRETSGYNEQFF
TRBV29-1	TRBJ2-3	TRBD2	-	TGCAGCGTTGACGCTTCTAGCGGGAGTAGGGCAGATACGCAGTATTTT	CSVDASSGSRADTQYF
TRBV7-2	TRBJ2-5	TRBD2	-	TGTGCCAGCAGCTTTGCGACTAGCGGGATAAGAGAGACCCAGTACTTC	CASSFATSGIRETQYF